The 20 T cell receptor beta chains below come from one sample, sequenced in a study of shared clonotypes between healthy human individuals. Repertoires were generated with immunoSEQ multiplex PCR, while TCRdb's copy carries only in-frame clones and drops some. The table shows more than 400,000 clones, with roughly 95% occurring only once. What was sequenced was naive CD4+ T cells sorted from blood. Subset reported: CD45RA+ positively selected. The receptors were sampled from a woman aged 25 to 39 in good health.

The rearrangement joins TRBV10-2 to TRBJ1-2, with D perhaps TRBD1 (5 bases). This CDR3 is 15 amino acids long. V was shortened by 0 bases and J by 1 base, with 9 bases between the two germline ends. Germline CDR1 WSHSY, CDR2 SAAADI. The CDR3 reads CASSESRGNNYGYTF. The CDR3 DNA is TGCGCCAGCAGTGAGTCAAGGGGTAATAACTATGGCTACACCTTC.

V gene TRBV7-8 combines with J gene TRBJ1-2, with D uncertain. Trimming took 2 bases from V and 2 from J, leaving 6 bases between them. This CDR3 contains 13 residues. Germline-derived CDR1 and CDR2 are SGHVS and FQNEAQ. This CDR3 is CASSLKENYGYTF. The CDR3 bases are TGTGCCAGCAGCTTAAAGGAGAACTATGGCTACACCTTC. Based on the CDR3 plus reference TRBV7-8 and TRBJ1-2, the full variable domain is GAGVSQSPRYKVAKRGQDVALRCDPISGHVSLFWYQQALGQGPEFLTYFQNEAQLDKSGLPSDRFFAERPEGSVSTLKIQRTQQEDSAVYLCASSLKENYGYTFGSGTRLTVV.

This chain connects TRBV28 to TRBJ1-5; D is unresolved. V dropped 11 bases and J dropped 5 bases, with 19 bases sitting between them. The germline gives CDR1 MDHEN, CDR2 SYDVKM. CDR3 length equals 14 residues. In DNA form, the CDR3 reads TGTGCCCCCACCGGTAGGAGAAGGGATCAGCCCCAGCATTTT. Translated, it gives CAPTGRRRDQPQHF.

Worth noting for this clone: The same CDR3 is also encoded by other DNA sequences in this sample. This chain uses TRBV5-6 with TRBJ2-1; D is possibly TRBD2 (6 bases). The CDR3 runs to 13 residues. Per the germline V gene, CDR1 is SGHDT and CDR2 is YYEEEE. The V gene lost 4 bases and the J gene lost 9 bases, with 14 bases spanning the gap. CDR3: CASSPRLVGEQFF. CDR3 nucleotides: TGTGCCAGCAGCCCCCGACTAGTCGGTGAGCAGTTCTTC.

The table lists this clone with a count of one. In DNA, the CDR3 is TGTGCCATCAGTGACAGGGGTCAAAGTAATCAGCCCCAGCATTTT. This sequence encodes CAISDRGQSNQPQHF. The genes are TRBV10-3 and TRBJ1-5; D is perhaps TRBD1 (6 bases). The V and J ends lost 3 bases and 4 bases respectively, with 13 bases between them. The CDR3 is 15 residues long. CDR1 is ENHRY, CDR2 SYGVKD, per germline.

The chain has TRBV28 and TRBJ2-2; D remains unclear. CDR1 is MDHEN and CDR2 is SYDVKM in the germline V gene. The CDR3 sequence is 14 residues long. The V end was cut by 5 bases, the J end by 6 bases, with 13 bases between. The CDR3 coding sequence is TGTGCCAGCAGTAGTCAGCCAGATGCCGGGGAGCTGTTTTTT. It translates to CASSSQPDAGELFF. Full variable domain (missing parts from reference TRBV28 and TRBJ2-2): DVKVTQSSRYLVKRTGEKVFLECVQDMDHENMFWYRQDPGLGLRLIYFSYDVKMKEKGDIPEGYSVSREKKERFSLILESASTNQTSMYLCASSSQPDAGELFFGEGSRLTVL.

The V gene is TRBV27, the J gene TRBJ1-2, with 7 bases identical to TRBD1. The CDR3 runs 13 residues. Germline CDR1 is MNHEY and CDR2 is SMNVEV (reference sequence). Trimming took 4 bases from V and 4 from J; bases not matched to a gene: 3. The CDR3 DNA sequence: TGTGCCAGCAGTTCCGACAGGGTCTATGGCTACACCTTC. It translates to CASSSDRVYGYTF.

V usage is TRBV30 and J usage is TRBJ2-5, with 7 positions matching TRBD2. Near its end, the DNA agrees better with TRBJ2-7, so the J call may be wrong. The CDR3 is 14 amino acids. Looked up from germline, CDR1 is GTSNPN and CDR2 is SVGIG (reference sequence). In nucleotides, the CDR3 is TGTGCCTGGATTCGCGGGAGCCTTCTCCACGAGCAGTACTTC. This encodes CAWIRGSLLHEQYF.

This clone was observed a few times. The rearrangement links TRBV6-5 to TRBJ2-7; possibly TRBD2 for D (5 bases). The CDR3 runs 13 residues. CDR1 and CDR2 (germline): MNHEY, SVGAGI. V shed 6 bases and J shed 5 bases, with 14 bases lying between them. The CDR3 protein is CASRQPGSNEQYF. CDR3 nucleotide sequence: TGTGCCAGCAGACAGCCGGGATCCAACGAGCAGTACTTC.

The V call is TRBV25-1, the J call TRBJ2-3, with D unresolved. This CDR3 is built from 13 residues. The germline V gene encodes CDR1 MGHDK and CDR2 SYGVNS. The V end lost 5 bases, the J end lost 0 bases, and 6 bases lay between the germline ends. The CDR3 DNA follows: TGTGCCAGCAGTTCCCCAAGCACAGATACGCAGTATTTT. It specifies CASSSPSTDTQYF.

This clone has a single count. The chain couples TRBV30 to TRBJ1-5; D gene unclear. This CDR3 is built from 14 residues. The ends were cut back, 4 bases at V and 3 bases at J, with 13 bases in the middle. CDR1 GTSNPN and CDR2 SVGIG come from the germline V gene (reference sequence). The CDR3 DNA sequence: TGTGCCTGGACCGCCGTTGGATACAATCAGCCCCAGCATTTT. It translates to CAWTAVGYNQPQHF.

CDR3 in DNA: TGTGCCTGGAGTGCCCTCGGGAGGGCAGCCGGGGAGCTGTTTTTT. Its translation: CAWSALGRAAGELFF. The genes are TRBV30 and TRBJ2-2; TRBD2 aligns across 8 bases. The CDR3 sequence is 15 residues long. The V gene end was trimmed by 1 base and the J gene end by 6 bases; junction bases not matched to a gene: 7. In germline, CDR1 is GTSNPN, CDR2 SVGIG (reference sequence).

The chain joins TRBV2 to TRBJ2-7; TRBD2 might be the D (6 bases). The CDR3 spans 15 residues. Between the trimmed V and J ends, which lost 4 bases and 6 bases, there was a span of 19 bases. Germline V CDR1 and CDR2: SNHLY, FYNNEI. For the CDR3, the DNA is TGTGCCAGCAGTGTAGACACGGGGGATTTCTCCGAGCAGTACTTC. Protein sequence: CASSVDTGDFSEQYF.

The chain carries TRBV21-1 and TRBJ2-2; the table assigns TRBD2, which was not confirmed against the DNA. TRBV21-1 constitutes a pseudogene. This CDR3 has 15 amino acids. In nucleotides, the CDR3 is TGTGCCAGCAGCTTAAGCGGGAGGGTCGGCGGGGAGCTGTTTTTT. It translates to CASSLSGRVGGELFF.

The J gene is TRBJ2-1, the V gene TRBV4-2; 7 bases fit TRBD2. The CDR3 spans 15 residues. V shed 6 bases, J shed 3 bases, and the junction held 8 bases outside the gene matches. In germline, CDR1 is LGHNA, CDR2 YNFKEQ. The CDR3 loop reads CASRPSRGDYNEQFF. The DNA of the CDR3 is TGTGCCAGCAGACCTAGCCGGGGGGACTACAATGAGCAGTTCTTC.

This sequence joins TRBV30 and TRBJ2-3; TRBD2 matches 10 bases. The CDR3 is made up of 14 amino acids. J was trimmed by 7 bases and V by 0 bases; bases with no gene match: 4. CDR1 and CDR2 (germline): GTSNPN, SVGIG (reference sequence). The CDR3 here is CAWSVLAGLYTQYF. DNA of the CDR3: TGTGCCTGGAGTGTACTAGCGGGACTTTATACGCAGTATTTT.

The rearrangement joins TRBV5-6 to TRBJ1-3, with a weak D call TRBD1 (5 bases). The CDR3 runs 16 residues. The V end lost 4 bases, the J end lost 0 bases, and 14 bases lay between the germline ends. Germline V gives CDR1 SGHDT, CDR2 YYEEEE. In DNA form, the CDR3 reads TGTGCCAGCAGCCCCCTGGGTGGGACCTCTGGAAACACCATATATTTT. Protein sequence: CASSPLGGTSGNTIYF. The full variable domain, rest sourced from reference TRBV5-6 and TRBJ1-3, is DAGVTQSPTHLIKTRGQQVTLRCSPKSGHDTVSWYQQALGQGPQFIFQYYEEEERQRGNFPDRFSGHQFPNYSSELNVNALLLGDSALYLCASSPLGGTSGNTIYFGEGSWLTVV.

The table lists this clone with a count of one. V usage is TRBV5-6 and J usage is TRBJ2-7; TRBD1 matches at 8 bases. The CDR3 contains 12 residues. V shed 6 bases and J 5 bases; nucleotides not matched to a gene: 4. Germline CDR1 SGHDT, CDR2 YYEEEE. The CDR3: CASTRTGNEQYF. CDR3 nucleotides: TGTGCCAGCACTCGGACAGGGAACGAGCAGTACTTC.

Only a few counts were recorded for this clone. Other nucleotide sequences in the sample specify the same CDR3. The CDR3 here is CASSLALAGVNEQFF. CDR3 coding DNA: TGCGCCAGCAGCTTGGCGCTAGCGGGAGTGAATGAGCAGTTCTTC. This chain joins TRBV5-1 and TRBJ2-1, with TRBD2 matching 10 bases. The V gene's germline CDR1 is SGHRS and CDR2 YFSETQ. This CDR3 has 15 amino acids. V gave up 0 bases and J gave up 7 bases; unmatched junction bases: 4.

This rearrangement joins TRBV2 to TRBJ1-1; D gene ambiguous. V was pared by 4 bases and J by 5 bases, with 14 bases between. This CDR3 is built from 14 residues. Germline CDR1 SNHLY, CDR2 FYNNEI. The CDR3 DNA is TGTGCCAGCAGTGCGACGCCCCGCGAGACTGAAGCTTTCTTT. It encodes CASSATPRETEAFF.